This T cell receptor (beta chain) was identified during a study of beta chain features in type 1 diabetes. Study conclusions and caveats: Reduced insertions and increased deletions marked VDJ junctions in type 1 diabetes patients. The similarity of naive, central memory and Treg TCRB repertoires appeared greater among patients than among healthy donors.

Since all of the isolated RNA was reverse transcribed, expressed TCRB transcripts were what got sequenced. Data came from immunoSEQ multiplex PCR; TCRdb stores just in-frame clones and leaves some out. The sample carries just over 450,000 clones, 25% to 35% recorded once. V dropped 6 bases and J dropped 3; count of bases not matched to a gene: 2. The CDR3 consists of 11 residues. Germline V gene data show CDR1 as DFQATT and CDR2 as SNEGSKA (reference sequence). This clone has a handful of counts. As yet, its antigen is unknown. Other DNA sequences from this sample encode an identical CDR3 as well. The chain couples TRBV20-1 to TRBJ2-7; the match to TRBD1 covers 7 bases. The sample was naive CD4+ T cells from blood. The origin of this receptor is a man between 18 and 35 years old in good health. Written as DNA, the CDR3 is TGCAGTGCGGGGGACAGCTACGAGCAGTACTTC. It encodes CSAGDSYEQYF.